The rows below give T cell receptor beta chains drawn from one sample of a study of control samples from healthy donors and cancer patients. The repertoire was sequenced with immunoSEQ multiplex PCR; TCRdb's copy has only in-frame clones and lacks some. The sample records about 100,000 clones, about 80% being singletons. The sequencing sample was made of blood. The origin of the receptors is a man aged 18 to 30 in good health. Both conserved end residues are part of each CDR3. Each record gives: clone size, V gene, J gene, D gene, CDR3 protein, CDR3 DNA. D genes are given only for firm matches. Size is omitted from some rows. Given values are once, few, many or a class for expanded clones.

clone_size: .
v_call: TRBV29-1
j_call: TRBJ1-1
d_call: .
cdr3_aa: CSTSGKAEAFF
cdr3_nt: TGCAGCACCTCAGGGAAGGCTGAAGCTTTCTTT

clone_size: medium-sized
v_call: TRBV7-2
j_call: TRBJ2-6
d_call: .
cdr3_aa: CASSLSLSASSGANVLTF
cdr3_nt: TGTGCCAGCAGCTTAAGTTTGTCAGCCAGCTCTGGGGCCAACGTCCTGACTTTC

clone_size: .
v_call: TRBV6-5
j_call: TRBJ1-2
d_call: .
cdr3_aa: CASSYSYSRGDGYTF
cdr3_nt: TGTGCCAGCAGTTACTCGTACAGCCGGGGAGATGGCTACACCTTC

clone_size: .
v_call: TRBV28
j_call: TRBJ1-2
d_call: .
cdr3_aa: CASSLSGIDGYTF
cdr3_nt: TGTGCCAGCAGTTTATCAGGGATCGATGGCTACACCTTC

clone_size: .
v_call: TRBV6-5
j_call: TRBJ2-3
d_call: .
cdr3_aa: CASTTGYTDTQYF
cdr3_nt: TGTGCCAGCACAACAGGGTACACAGATACGCAGTATTTT

clone_size: .
v_call: TRBV11-3
j_call: TRBJ1-6
d_call: .
cdr3_aa: CASSFDRGTPLHF
cdr3_nt: TGTGCCAGCAGCTTCGACCGGGGGACACCCCTCCACTTT

clone_size: once
v_call: TRBV9
j_call: TRBJ1-6
d_call: .
cdr3_aa: CASSVGQANSPLHF
cdr3_nt: TGTGCCAGCAGCGTAGGCCAGGCAAATTCACCCCTCCACTTT

clone_size: .
v_call: TRBV19
j_call: TRBJ1-2
d_call: .
cdr3_aa: CASSIDVQVGNGYTF
cdr3_nt: TGTGCCAGTAGTATAGATGTGCAGGTTGGAAATGGCTACACCTTC

clone_size: .
v_call: TRBV5-6
j_call: TRBJ1-5
d_call: .
cdr3_aa: CASSLIGQPQHF
cdr3_nt: TGTGCCAGCAGCTTGATAGGGCAGCCCCAGCATTTT

clone_size: .
v_call: TRBV12-3/TRBV12-4
j_call: TRBJ2-5
d_call: .
cdr3_aa: CASSFRMETQYF
cdr3_nt: TGTGCCAGCAGTTTCAGAATGGAGACCCAGTACTTC

clone_size: .
v_call: TRBV11-1
j_call: TRBJ1-4
d_call: TRBD1
cdr3_aa: CASSAGTGGAELFF
cdr3_nt: TGTGCCAGCAGCGCCGGGACAGGGGGCGCGGAACTGTTTTTT

clone_size: once
v_call: TRBV7-8
j_call: TRBJ1-5
d_call: .
cdr3_aa: CASSLGQGVNQPQHF
cdr3_nt: TGTGCCAGCAGCTTAGGCCAGGGAGTCAATCAGCCCCAGCATTTT